Shown below are 25 T cell receptor beta chains from a single sample sequenced in a study of blood T cells in healthy people across ages. The use of a sample-barcoded 5' primer and a J-beta primer mix characterized a second PCR of roughly 6 to 11 cycles. TCRdb reprocessed the 5' RACE reads via MiXCR and lists one record per CDR3 protein. The sample carries almost 1 million distinct CDR3 sequences, about 53% recorded once. Sequenced input: blood. The receptors stem from a woman aged 55-70 years in good health.

This clonotype was seen at least ten times. The J gene is TRBJ2-1, the V gene TRBV24-1; 7 bases agree with TRBD2. The CDR3 is made up of 16 amino acids. Germline CDR1 is KGHDR and CDR2 is SFDVKD. Unmatched junction bases numbered 6, after V lost 0 bases and J lost 5 bases. The CDR3 DNA is TGTGCCACCAGTGATTTGGTTGGCGGGAGTAACAATGAGCAGTTCTTC. Amino acid sequence: CATSDLVGGSNNEQFF.

The chain has TRBV6-2 or TRBV6-3 and TRBJ1-1; D uncertain. V was shortened by 7 bases and J by 4 bases, with 16 bases between the two germline ends. CDR1 is MNHEY and CDR2 is SVGEGT in the germline V gene. The CDR3 length is 14 residues. CDR3: CASKLRDFGTEAFF. In nucleotides, the CDR3 is TGTGCCAGCAAGTTGAGGGATTTCGGCACTGAAGCTTTCTTT.

The rearrangement links TRBV5-1 to TRBJ2-7; D might be TRBD2 (6 bases). The J call may be mistaken, given a closer DNA end match to TRBJ2-5. Germline V CDR1 and CDR2: SGHRS, YFSETQ. The CDR3 covers 15 residues. The CDR3 is CASSGRTDGKETQYF. CDR3 nucleotides: TGCGCCAGCAGCGGGAGGACTGATGGGAAAGAGACCCAGTACTTC.

The chain uses TRBV3-1 and TRBJ1-2; D unclear. The CDR3 is 14 residues long. V was shortened by 4 bases and J by 5 bases, with 14 bases between the two germline ends. Germline CDR1 is LGHDT and CDR2 is YNNKEL (reference sequence). The CDR3 nucleotides read TGTGCCAGCAGCCCCTCCCCAGGAGCTTATGGCTACACCTTC. This translates into CASSPSPGAYGYTF.

This rearrangement joins TRBV11-1 to TRBJ2-3; TRBD2 agrees at 10 bases. V trimming: 8 bases; J trimming: 1 base; junction bases outside the gene matches: 6. The germline CDR1 and CDR2 sequences are SGHAT and FQDESV (reference sequence). CDR3 length: 15 amino acids. In DNA form, the CDR3 reads TGTGCCAGCCACCCTAGCGGGAGTGGCACAGATACGCAGTATTTT. Translated, it gives CASHPSGSGTDTQYF.

This chain connects TRBV18 to TRBJ1-1, with D perhaps TRBD1 (6 bases). Germline loops: CDR1 KGHSH, CDR2 LQKENI. The CDR3 is made up of 14 amino acids. V lost 2 bases, J lost 2 bases, and 9 bases lay in between. The CDR3 sequence: CASSPAGANTEAFF. The CDR3 DNA reads TGTGCCAGCTCACCAGCAGGGGCCAACACTGAAGCTTTCTTT.

The chain employs TRBV20-1 and TRBJ2-1; 7 positions match TRBD1. V gave up 6 bases and J gave up 13 bases; unmatched junction bases: 12. Germline V gene data show CDR1 as DFQATT and CDR2 as SNEGSKA (reference sequence). The CDR3 spans 12 residues. CDR3 sequence reads: CSALQGWETQFF. CDR3 nucleotides: TGCAGTGCCCTACAGGGGTGGGAGACCCAGTTCTTC.

The J gene is TRBJ2-3, the V gene TRBV10-2, with 11 nucleotides matching TRBD2. This CDR3 comprises 15 residues. Germline CDR1 reads WSHSY; CDR2 reads SAAADI. J lost 0 bases, V lost 6 bases, and 2 bases had no gene match. The CDR3 DNA is TGCGCCAGCAGACTAGCGGGAGAAAGCACAGATACGCAGTATTTT. Translated, it gives CASRLAGESTDTQYF.

The chain links TRBV4-2 to TRBJ2-1; D unclear. Trimming took 4 bases from V and 2 from J, leaving 15 bases between them. CDR3 length: 16 amino acids. Germline V lookup: CDR1 LGHNA, CDR2 YNFKEQ. This CDR3 is CASSLGSRITYNEQFF. CDR3 bases: TGTGCCAGCAGCCTAGGTAGCCGGATCACCTACAATGAGCAGTTCTTC.

This chain connects TRBV6-2 or TRBV6-3 to TRBJ2-1; TRBD2 aligns across 9 bases. The CDR3 spans 18 residues. Germline V gene sequence: CDR1 MNHEY, CDR2 SVGEGT. V shed 2 bases, J shed 4 bases, and the junction held 12 bases outside the gene matches. The CDR3 sequence: CASSYTTSGRSLYNEQFF. The CDR3 coding sequence is TGTGCCAGCAGTTACACGACTAGCGGAAGATCTTTATACAATGAGCAGTTCTTC.

The chain carries TRBV11-2 and TRBJ2-2; 7 bases are shared with TRBD1. Germline V lookup: CDR1 SGHAT, CDR2 FQNNGV. The trim removed 5 bases at V and 4 bases at J, leaving 7 bases unmatched. The CDR3 consists of 15 residues. The CDR3 loop is CASSPNRGGTGELFF. The CDR3 bases are TGTGCCAGCAGCCCAAACAGGGGCGGCACCGGGGAGCTGTTTTTT. Together with reference TRBV11-2 and TRBJ2-2, the CDR3 gives the full variable domain: EAGVAQSPRYKIIEKRQSVAFWCNPISGHATLYWYQQILGQGPKLLIQFQNNGVVDDSQLPKDRFSAERLKGVDSTLKIQPAKLEDSAVYLCASSPNRGGTGELFFGEGSRLTVL.

The rearrangement links TRBV25-1 to TRBJ2-1; the D is unclear. CDR3 length equals 13 residues. V was shortened by 7 bases and J by 2 bases, with 9 bases between the two germline ends. Germline V gene sequence: CDR1 MGHDK, CDR2 SYGVNS. CDR3 DNA: TGTGCCAGCAAGGCGGCCGCCTACAATGAGCAGTTCTTC. Protein product: CASKAAAYNEQFF.

This clonotype has at least ten counts. This chain joins TRBV6-5 and TRBJ2-6; TRBD1 matches 7 bases. Germline trimming cut 6 bases from V and 1 base from J; bases unmatched to any gene: 12. The germline CDR1 and CDR2 sequences are MNHEY and SVGAGI. This CDR3 spans 18 amino acids. CDR3 sequence (DNA): TGTGCCAGCAGCCCGGGACAGTTCTCCGGGTCTGGGGCCAACGTCCTGACTTTC. Residues: CASSPGQFSGSGANVLTF.

J is TRBJ1-2 and V is TRBV20-1; maybe TRBD1 (5 bases). Per germline, CDR1 DFQATT and CDR2 SNEGSKA (reference sequence). The V end lost 2 bases, the J end lost 4 bases, and 17 bases lay between the germline ends. The CDR3 length is 15 residues. The CDR3 loop reads CSARSLTGSVYGYTF. For the CDR3, the DNA is TGCAGTGCTAGATCCCTTACAGGCAGTGTCTATGGCTACACCTTC.

V gene TRBV28 combines with J gene TRBJ1-5, with 9 bases aligning to TRBD1. V lost 7 bases to trimming and J lost 4 bases; unmatched junction nucleotides: 8. Germline assignment: CDR1 MDHEN and CDR2 SYDVKM. This CDR3 has 15 residues. The CDR3 here is CASKASGTGNQPQHF. The CDR3 DNA sequence: TGTGCCAGCAAGGCTTCCGGGACAGGGAATCAGCCCCAGCATTTT.

The chain couples TRBV3-1 to TRBJ2-1, with D possibly matching TRBD2 (5 bases). The J call may be wrong; the DNA end is better matched by TRBJ2-7. Germline CDR1 is LGHDT and CDR2 is YNNKEL (reference sequence). The CDR3 consists of 16 residues. CDR3 sequence reads: CASSPLKGVLYNEQYF. The CDR3 DNA sequence: TGTGCCAGCAGCCCACTGAAGGGAGTTCTTTACAATGAGCAGTACTTC.

This clonotype has more than one count but fewer than ten. The rearrangement links TRBV5-8 to TRBJ2-2; 9 bases align to TRBD1. The CDR3 spans 15 residues. V lost 5 bases to trimming and J lost 4 bases; unmatched junction nucleotides: 6. Germline CDR1 reads SGHTS; CDR2 reads YDEGEE. CDR3 DNA sequence: TGTGCCAGCAGGAAAAGACAGGGGGGCACCGGGGAGCTGTTTTTT. Amino acids: CASRKRQGGTGELFF.

The chain recombines TRBV4-2 with TRBJ2-7, with D perhaps TRBD1 or TRBD2 (6 bases each). V was pared by 0 bases and J by 7 bases, with 19 bases between. There are 16 residues in the CDR3. Germline values: CDR1 LGHNA, CDR2 YNFKEQ. CDR3 nucleotide sequence: TGTGCCAGCAGCCAAGATGACAGGCTAGCGCTCTGGGAGCAGTACTTC. This gives the protein CASSQDDRLALWEQYF.

This sequence joins TRBV10-3 and TRBJ2-7; tentatively, D is TRBD2 (6 bases). Germline V gene sequence: CDR1 ENHRY, CDR2 SYGVKD. The V gene lost 10 bases and the J gene lost 4 bases, with 17 bases spanning the gap. The CDR3 runs 13 residues. The CDR3 DNA reads TGTGCCACAACAGGAGGGTCAGAGTACGAGCAGTACTTC. It translates to CATTGGSEYEQYF.

V is TRBV20-1 and J is TRBJ2-1, with a weak D call TRBD1 (6 bases). V was pared by 4 bases and J by 2 bases, with 9 bases between. The CDR3 is 13 residues long. CDR1 and CDR2 (germline): DFQATT, SNEGSKA (reference sequence). As DNA, the CDR3 is TGCAGTGCTAAGGGGGTAACCTACAATGAGCAGTTCTTC. Its translation: CSAKGVTYNEQFF.

V gene TRBV15 combines with J gene TRBJ2-3; D tentatively reads TRBD1 or TRBD2 (5 bases each). Germline V CDR1 and CDR2: LNHNV, YYDKDF (reference sequence). This CDR3 has 15 residues. V was clipped by 3 bases and J by 6 bases, with 16 bases between them. The CDR3 spells CATSSAGTRGDTQYF. The CDR3 DNA is TGTGCCACCAGCAGCGCCGGGACCCGAGGGGATACGCAGTATTTT.

This chain connects TRBV25-1 to TRBJ2-7; no clear D gene. The CDR3 is 14 amino acids. The ends were cut back, 2 bases at V and 2 bases at J, with 10 bases in the middle. Per the germline V gene, CDR1 is MGHDK and CDR2 is SYGVNS. The CDR3 sequence: CASSEEAPPYEQYF. CDR3 in DNA: TGTGCCAGCAGTGAAGAGGCTCCTCCCTACGAGCAGTACTTC.

This clonotype was detected only a few times. The chain recombines TRBV29-1 with TRBJ1-3, with D hard to call. V was pared by 2 bases and J by 1 base, with 9 bases between. Germline V gene data show CDR1 as SQVTM and CDR2 as ANQGSEA. The CDR3 spans 14 residues. CDR3 sequence reads: CSVESAESGNTIYF. The CDR3 DNA reads TGCAGCGTTGAATCCGCAGAGTCTGGAAACACCATATATTTT.

V usage is TRBV20-1 and J usage is TRBJ2-1; D possibly uses TRBD1 or TRBD2 (5 bases each). V lost 8 bases to trimming and J lost 13 bases, with 18 bases between them. The germline gives CDR1 DFQATT, CDR2 SNEGSKA (reference sequence). The CDR3 loop spans 11 amino acids. CDR3 nucleotide sequence: TGCAGTACGGGACCACCAGAGACCCAGTTCTTC. It translates to CSTGPPETQFF.

This clonotype was recorded a few times. The chain joins TRBV29-1 to TRBJ2-3; D is possibly TRBD2 (6 bases). The ends were cut back, 4 bases at V and 3 bases at J, with 14 bases in the middle. Per germline, CDR1 SQVTM and CDR2 ANQGSEA. This CDR3 is built from 14 residues. The CDR3 DNA reads as TGCAGCGTTGGTGGTGAGGCGGGAACAGATACGCAGTATTTT. Encoded protein: CSVGGEAGTDTQYF.